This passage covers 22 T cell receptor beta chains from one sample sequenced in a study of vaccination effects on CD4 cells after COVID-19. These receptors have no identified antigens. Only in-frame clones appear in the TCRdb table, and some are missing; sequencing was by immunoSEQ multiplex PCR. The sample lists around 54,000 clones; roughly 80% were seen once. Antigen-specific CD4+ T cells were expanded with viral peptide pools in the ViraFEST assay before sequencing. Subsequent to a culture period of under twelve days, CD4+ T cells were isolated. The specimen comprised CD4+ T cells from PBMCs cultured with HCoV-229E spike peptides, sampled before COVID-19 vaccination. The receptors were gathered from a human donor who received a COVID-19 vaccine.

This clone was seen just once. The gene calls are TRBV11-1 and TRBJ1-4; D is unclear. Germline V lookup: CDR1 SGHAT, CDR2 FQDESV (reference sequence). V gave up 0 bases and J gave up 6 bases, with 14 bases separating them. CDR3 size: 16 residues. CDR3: CASSLAPRGVDEKLFF. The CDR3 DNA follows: TGTGCCAGCAGCTTAGCGCCGCGGGGTGTGGATGAAAAACTGTTTTTT.

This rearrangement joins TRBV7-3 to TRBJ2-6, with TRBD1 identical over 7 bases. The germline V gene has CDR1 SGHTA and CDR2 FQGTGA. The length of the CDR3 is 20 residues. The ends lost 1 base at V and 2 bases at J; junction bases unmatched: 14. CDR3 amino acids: CASSLIWGTPQGAGANVLTF. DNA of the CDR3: TGTGCCAGCAGCTTAATCTGGGGCACCCCGCAGGGGGCTGGGGCCAACGTCCTGACTTTC.

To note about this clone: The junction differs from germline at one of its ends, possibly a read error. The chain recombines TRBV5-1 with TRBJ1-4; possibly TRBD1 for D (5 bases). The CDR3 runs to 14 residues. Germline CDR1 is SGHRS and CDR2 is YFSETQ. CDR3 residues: CASSSRGSGENLFF. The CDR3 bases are TGCGCCAGCAGCTCCCGGGGGTCAGGTGAAAACCTGTTTTTT.

CDR3 residues: CASSPPSNYGYTF. The CDR3 DNA reads TGTGCCAGCTCACCACCTTCCAACTATGGCTACACCTTC. This sequence joins TRBV18 and TRBJ1-2; D is unresolved. From germline, CDR1 is KGHSH and CDR2 LQKENI. The V end lost 0 bases, the J end lost 2 bases, and 4 bases lay between the germline ends. The CDR3 length is 13 residues. The entire variable domain, with the rest obtained from reference TRBV18 and TRBJ1-2, is as follows: NAGVMQNPRHLVRRRGQEARLRCSPMKGHSHVYWYRQLPEEGLKFMVYLQKENIIDESGMPKERFSAEFPKEGPSILRIQQVVRGDSAAYFCASSPPSNYGYTFGSGTRLTVV.

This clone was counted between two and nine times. In DNA, the CDR3 is TGTGCCAGTCATAGGCAGGGTGGGACCGGGGAGCTGTTTTTT. Translation gives CASHRQGGTGELFF. The rearrangement links TRBV19 to TRBJ2-2; maybe TRBD1 (5 bases). V shed 8 bases and J shed 5 bases, with 15 bases lying between them. The V gene's germline CDR1 is LNHDA and CDR2 SQIVND (reference sequence). The CDR3 is 14 residues long.

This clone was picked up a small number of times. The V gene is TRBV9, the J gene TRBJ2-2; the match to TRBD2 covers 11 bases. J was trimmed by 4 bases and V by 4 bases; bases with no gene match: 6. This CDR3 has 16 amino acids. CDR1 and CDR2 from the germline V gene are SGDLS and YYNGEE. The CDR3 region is CASSFGTSGSTGELFF. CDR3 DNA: TGTGCCAGCAGCTTCGGGACTAGCGGATCCACCGGGGAGCTGTTTTTT.

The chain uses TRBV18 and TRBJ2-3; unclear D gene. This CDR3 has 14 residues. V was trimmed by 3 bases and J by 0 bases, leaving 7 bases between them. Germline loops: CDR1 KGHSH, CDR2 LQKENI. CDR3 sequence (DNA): TGTGCCAGCTCACCCTCACCCAGCACAGATACGCAGTATTTT. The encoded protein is CASSPSPSTDTQYF.

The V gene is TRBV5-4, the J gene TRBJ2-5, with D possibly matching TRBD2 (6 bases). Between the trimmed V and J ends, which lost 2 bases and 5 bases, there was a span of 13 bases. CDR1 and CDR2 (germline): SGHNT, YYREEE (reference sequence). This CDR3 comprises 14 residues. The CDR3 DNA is TGTGCCAGCAGCTTAAGCGGCGGGATGGAGACCCAGTACTTC. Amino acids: CASSLSGGMETQYF.

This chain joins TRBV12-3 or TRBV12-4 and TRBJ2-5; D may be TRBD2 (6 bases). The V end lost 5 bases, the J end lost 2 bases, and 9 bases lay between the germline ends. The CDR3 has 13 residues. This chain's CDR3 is CASSRDWQETQYF. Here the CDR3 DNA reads TGTGCCAGCAGTCGGGACTGGCAAGAGACCCAGTACTTC.

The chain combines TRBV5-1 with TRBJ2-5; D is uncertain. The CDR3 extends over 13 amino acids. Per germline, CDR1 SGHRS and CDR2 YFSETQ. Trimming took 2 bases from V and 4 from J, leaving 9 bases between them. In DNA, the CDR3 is TGCGCCAGCAGCTTCCGGGCCGGAGAGACCCAGTACTTC. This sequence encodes CASSFRAGETQYF.

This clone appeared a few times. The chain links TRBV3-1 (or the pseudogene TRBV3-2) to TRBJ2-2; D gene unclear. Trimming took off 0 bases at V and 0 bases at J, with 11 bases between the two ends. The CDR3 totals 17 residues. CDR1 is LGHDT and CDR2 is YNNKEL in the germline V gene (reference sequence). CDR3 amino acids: CASSQDARTPNTGELFF. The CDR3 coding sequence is TGTGCCAGCAGCCAAGACGCCCGGACCCCGAACACCGGGGAGCTGTTTTTT.

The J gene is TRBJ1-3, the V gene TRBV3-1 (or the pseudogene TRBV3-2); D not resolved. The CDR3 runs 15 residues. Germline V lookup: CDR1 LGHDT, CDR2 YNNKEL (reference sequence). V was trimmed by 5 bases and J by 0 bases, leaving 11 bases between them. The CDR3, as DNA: TGTGCCAGCAGCGCGACTGGACTCTCTGGAAACACCATATATTTT. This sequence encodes CASSATGLSGNTIYF.

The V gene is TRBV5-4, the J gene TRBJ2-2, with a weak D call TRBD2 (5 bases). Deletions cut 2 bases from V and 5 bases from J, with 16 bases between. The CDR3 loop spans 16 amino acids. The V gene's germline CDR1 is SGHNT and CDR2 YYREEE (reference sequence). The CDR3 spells CASSLGGYLGTGELFF. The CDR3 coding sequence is TGTGCCAGCAGCTTAGGAGGTTATCTGGGTACCGGGGAGCTGTTTTTT.

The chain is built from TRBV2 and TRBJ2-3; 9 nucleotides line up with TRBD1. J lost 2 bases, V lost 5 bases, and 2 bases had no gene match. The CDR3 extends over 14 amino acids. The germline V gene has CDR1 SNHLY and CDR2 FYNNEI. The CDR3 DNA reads TGTGCCAGCAGTCGGGACAGGGTCACAGATACGCAGTATTTT. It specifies CASSRDRVTDTQYF.

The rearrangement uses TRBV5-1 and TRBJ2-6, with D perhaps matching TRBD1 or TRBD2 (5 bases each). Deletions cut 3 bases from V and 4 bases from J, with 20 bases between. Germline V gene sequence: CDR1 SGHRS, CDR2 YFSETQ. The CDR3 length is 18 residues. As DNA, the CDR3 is TGCGCCAGCAGCTCGACCGGGGCCGCCGTGAGGGGGGCCAACGTCCTGACTTTC. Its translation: CASSSTGAAVRGANVLTF.

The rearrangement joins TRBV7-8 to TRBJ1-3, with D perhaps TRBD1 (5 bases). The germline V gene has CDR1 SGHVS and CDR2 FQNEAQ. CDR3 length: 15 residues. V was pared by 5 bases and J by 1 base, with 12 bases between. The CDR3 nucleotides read TGTGCCAGCAGCCCCCGGACACTTTCTGGAAACACCATATATTTT. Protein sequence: CASSPRTLSGNTIYF.

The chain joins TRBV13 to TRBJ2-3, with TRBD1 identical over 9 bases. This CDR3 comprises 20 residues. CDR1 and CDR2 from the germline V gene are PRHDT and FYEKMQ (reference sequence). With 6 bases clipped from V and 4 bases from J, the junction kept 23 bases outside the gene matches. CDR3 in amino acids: CASSPFLQGAPTPRSDTQYF. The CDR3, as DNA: TGTGCCAGCAGTCCGTTTTTACAGGGGGCGCCGACCCCTCGGTCAGATACGCAGTATTTT.

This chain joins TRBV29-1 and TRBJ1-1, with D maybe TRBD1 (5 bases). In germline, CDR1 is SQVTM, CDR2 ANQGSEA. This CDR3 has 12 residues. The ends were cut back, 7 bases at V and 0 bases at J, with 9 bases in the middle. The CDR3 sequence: CSARGVNTEAFF. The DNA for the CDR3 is TGCAGCGCAAGGGGAGTGAACACTGAAGCTTTCTTT.

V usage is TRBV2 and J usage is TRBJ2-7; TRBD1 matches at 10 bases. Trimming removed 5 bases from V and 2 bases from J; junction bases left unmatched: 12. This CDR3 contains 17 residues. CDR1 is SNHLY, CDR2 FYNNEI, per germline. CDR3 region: CASSQGQGPGFTYEQYV. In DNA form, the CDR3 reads TGTGCCAGCAGTCAGGGACAGGGGCCCGGTTTTACCTACGAGCAGTACGTC.

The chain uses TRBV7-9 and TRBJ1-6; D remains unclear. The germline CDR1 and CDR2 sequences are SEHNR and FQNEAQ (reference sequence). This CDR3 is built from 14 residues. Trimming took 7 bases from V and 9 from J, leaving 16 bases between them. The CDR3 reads CASKAGRPGSPLHF. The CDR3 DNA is TGTGCCAGCAAAGCCGGCAGGCCTGGTTCACCCCTCCACTTT.

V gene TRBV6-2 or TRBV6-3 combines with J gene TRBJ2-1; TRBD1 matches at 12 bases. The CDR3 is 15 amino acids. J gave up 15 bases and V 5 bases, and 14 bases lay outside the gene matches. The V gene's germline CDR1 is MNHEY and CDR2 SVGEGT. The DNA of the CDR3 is TGTGCCAGCAGTGGCCGGGACAGGGGGCGTAAGGGAGGGTTCTTC. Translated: CASSGRDRGRKGGFF.

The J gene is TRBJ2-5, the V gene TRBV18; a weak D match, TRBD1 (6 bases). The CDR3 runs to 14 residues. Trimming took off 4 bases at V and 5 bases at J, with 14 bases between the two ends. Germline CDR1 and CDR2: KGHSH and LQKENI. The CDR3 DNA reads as TGTGCCAGCTCACGGTCTCAGGGGACGGAGACCCAGTACTTC. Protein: CASSRSQGTETQYF. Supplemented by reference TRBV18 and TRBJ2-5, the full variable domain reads NAGVMQNPRHLVRRRGQEARLRCSPMKGHSHVYWYRQLPEEGLKFMVYLQKENIIDESGMPKERFSAEFPKEGPSILRIQQVVRGDSAAYFCASSRSQGTETQYFGPGTRLLVL.